These 13 T cell receptor beta chains share one sample of origin, sequenced in a study of blood T cell repertoires in COVID-19. Sequencing was performed with immunoSEQ multiplex PCR; in TCRdb, only in-frame clones are kept and a portion is missing. The sample carries some 270,000 clones, 70% to 85% recorded once. Sequencing was carried out using peripheral blood. The receptors stem from a human donor with COVID-19, enrolled during active disease. The donor label of this sample is uncertain.

V and J are TRBV7-9 and TRBJ2-2; 7 bases agree with TRBD1. J lost 1 base, V lost 3 bases, and 11 bases had no gene match. Germline CDR1 reads SEHNR; CDR2 reads FQNEAQ (reference sequence). This CDR3 is 18 amino acids long. CDR3 DNA sequence: TGTGCCAGCAGCTTCGACAGGGTGAAGCGAGTGAACACCGGGGAGCTGTTTTTT. Protein: CASSFDRVKRVNTGELFF.

The chain links TRBV28 to TRBJ1-5, with D unresolved. V lost 1 base, J lost 2 bases, and 18 bases lay in between. From germline, CDR1 is MDHEN and CDR2 SYDVKM. This CDR3 comprises 18 residues. CDR3 region: CASSLLREILSGNQPQHF. The CDR3 bases are TGTGCCAGCAGTTTATTGAGGGAGATATTAAGTGGCAATCAGCCCCAGCATTTT.

The V call is TRBV3-1 (or the pseudogene TRBV3-2), the J call TRBJ2-7, with D possibly matching TRBD2 (5 bases). V was pared by 1 base and J by 0 bases, with 7 bases between. CDR1 is LGHDT and CDR2 is YNNKEL in the germline V gene (reference sequence). The CDR3 has 14 amino acids. The CDR3 nucleotides are TGTGCCAGCAGCCAAGTAGGGAGCTCCTACGAGCAGTACTTC. This gives the protein CASSQVGSSYEQYF.

This chain uses TRBV6-5 with TRBJ1-5, with 9 positions matching TRBD1. J lost 5 bases, V lost 10 bases, and 9 bases had no gene match. The CDR3 has 14 amino acids. CDR1 and CDR2 (germline): MNHEY, SVGAGI. The CDR3 loop reads CATSTGGGDQPQHF. CDR3 nucleotide sequence: TGTGCCACCTCCACAGGGGGCGGAGATCAGCCCCAGCATTTT.

In regard to this clone: The same CDR3 arises from other DNA sequences in this sample as well. The chain couples TRBV7-2 to TRBJ1-6, with a weak D call TRBD1 (5 bases). V was clipped by 4 bases and J by 6 bases, with 7 bases between them. From germline, CDR1 is SGHTA and CDR2 FQGNSA. The CDR3 has 13 amino acids. CDR3 in amino acids: CASSSGVNSPLHF. DNA of the CDR3: TGTGCCAGCAGCTCGGGGGTTAATTCACCCCTCCACTTT.

The chain combines TRBV19 with TRBJ1-2, with D uncertain. CDR3 length: 14 amino acids. CDR1 is LNHDA, CDR2 SQIVND, per germline (reference sequence). V was cut by 0 bases and J by 4 bases, with 9 bases left in between. Here the CDR3 DNA reads TGTGCCAGTAGTATAGACCCCGGCGGCTATGGCTACACCTTC. Amino acids: CASSIDPGGYGYTF.

V gene TRBV6-2 or TRBV6-3 combines with J gene TRBJ1-5; the match to TRBD1 covers 9 bases. The CDR3 has 18 residues. The junction had 8 bases not matched to a gene; V was cut back by 0 bases and J by 2 bases. Per the germline V gene, CDR1 is MNHEY and CDR2 is SVGEGT. The CDR3 nucleotides are TGTGCCAGCAGTTACTCGATCGCGACAGGGGGGGGCAATCAGCCCCAGCATTTT. Encoded protein: CASSYSIATGGGNQPQHF.

The genes are TRBV5-8 and TRBJ1-2; 7 bases line up with TRBD1. V shed 7 bases, J shed 3 bases, and the junction held 24 bases outside the gene matches. Germline CDR1 SGHTS, CDR2 YDEGEE. The CDR3 sequence is 19 residues long. The CDR3 nucleotides are TGTGCCAGCCGATCCCGGGAAGGGGGCTTAAATGGGGCAGACTATGGCTACACCTTC. Its translation: CASRSREGGLNGADYGYTF. Full variable domain (missing parts from reference TRBV5-8 and TRBJ1-2): EAGVTQSPTHLIKTRGQQATLRCSPISGHTSVYWYQQALGLGLQFLLWYDEGEERNRGNFPPRFSGRQFPNYSSELNVNALELEDSALYLCASRSREGGLNGADYGYTFGSGTRLTVV.

The rearrangement joins TRBV6-1 to TRBJ2-2; D possibly corresponds to TRBD2 (5 bases). CDR3 length: 20 amino acids. The ends were cut back, 1 base at V and 6 bases at J, with 27 bases in the middle. In germline, CDR1 is MNHNS, CDR2 SASEGT. The CDR3 DNA reads TGTGCCAGCAGTGAAGTTCCAGCGGTTTTGCCCGCTCCGAGTGCCGGGGAGCTGTTTTTT. Protein product: CASSEVPAVLPAPSAGELFF.

The V gene is TRBV18, the J gene TRBJ1-5, with D maybe TRBD1 (5 bases). The germline V and J ends were trimmed by 1 base and 2 bases, with 15 bases remaining between them. The germline gives CDR1 KGHSH, CDR2 LQKENI. The CDR3 spans 17 residues. Here the CDR3 DNA reads TGTGCCAGCTCACCACGGTCTGGGGCGGGGGGCAATCAGCCCCAGCATTTT. It codes for CASSPRSGAGGNQPQHF.

A single count supports this clone. This chain joins TRBV2 and TRBJ1-2, with 7 bases aligning to TRBD1. V was pared by 6 bases and J by 2 bases, with 6 bases of the junction left unmatched. Germline V gives CDR1 SNHLY, CDR2 FYNNEI. This CDR3 spans 14 amino acids. In DNA, the CDR3 is TGTGCCAGCAGCTCGATACAGGGGAACTATGGCTACACCTTC. This sequence encodes CASSSIQGNYGYTF.

The genes are TRBV25-1 and TRBJ1-1; D gene ambiguous. Trimming left V 7 bases short and J 0 bases short, with 9 bases between. Germline CDR1 MGHDK, CDR2 SYGVNS. The CDR3 contains 13 residues. The DNA of the CDR3 is TGTGCCAGCACCGGACTGGTGAACACTGAAGCTTTCTTT. It encodes CASTGLVNTEAFF.

V gene TRBV28 combines with J gene TRBJ2-3; no clear D. This CDR3 contains 12 residues. Germline CDR1 and CDR2: MDHEN and SYDVKM. The V end was cut by 2 bases, the J end by 6 bases, with 6 bases between. This chain's CDR3 is CASSLPPDTQYF. DNA of the CDR3: TGTGCCAGCAGTTTACCCCCGGATACGCAGTATTTT.